This TCR beta chain emerged from a study of blood T cell repertoires in COVID-19. Study-wide context: Researchers got acute and convalescent COVID-19 samples from the United States, Italy and Spain. Sources were T cells, B-cell-depleted T cells, or PBMCs; the material itself was cDNA or gDNA.

The germline CDR1 and CDR2 sequences are SGHTA and FQGNSA. The V gene end was trimmed by 4 bases and the J gene end by 7 bases; junction bases not matched to a gene: 9. The CDR3 length is 14 residues. TCRdb's copy holds only in-frame clones and misses some; the assay was immunoSEQ multiplex PCR. The sample records almost 200,000 clones, approximately 80% being singletons. Sequencing used peripheral blood. This sequence joins TRBV7-2 and TRBJ1-1, with 7 nucleotides matching TRBD1. The receptor was derived from a man between 60 and 70 years old with COVID-19, enrolled during active disease. CDR3 region: CASSSRQGRNEAFF. The CDR3 bases are TGTGCCAGCAGCTCTCGACAGGGTAGGAATGAAGCTTTCTTT.